This TCR beta chain stems from a study of Graves' ophthalmopathy and Graves' hyperthyroidism. The length of the CDR3 is 18 residues. The germline V gene has CDR1 MGHDK and CDR2 SYGVNS. Worth noting for this clonotype: Its antigen is not known. Sequence at one end of the junction differs from germline and may be a read error.

Study-wide findings and caveats: Ophthalmopathy was separated from stable hyperthyroidism by a 13-signature model with approximately 91% sensitivity and approximately 79% specificity.

The study amplified TCR beta CDR3 regions using RNA transcripts. HTBI primers were used in a first-round RT-PCR, which preceded a second-round multiplex PCR. Via MiXCR, TCRdb re-called the multiplex PCR reads, giving one row per CDR3 protein. Of hundreds of thousands of distinct CDR3 sequences in the sample, about 40% are singletons; the top ten hold more than 3%. Diagnosis relied on clinical symptoms, serum thyroxine, TRAb, thyroid ultrasound and orbital computed tomography. The clonotype originates from an adult man with Graves' ophthalmopathy. The chain uses TRBV25-1 and TRBJ1-5, with a possible D match to TRBD1 (5 bases). The sample taken for sequencing was peripheral blood. In nucleotides, the CDR3 is TGCGCCAGCAGCCTTACAAGGGGTAGAGGAGCAGCAGGTCAGCCCCAGCATTTT. Translating gives CASSLTRGRGAAGQPQHF.